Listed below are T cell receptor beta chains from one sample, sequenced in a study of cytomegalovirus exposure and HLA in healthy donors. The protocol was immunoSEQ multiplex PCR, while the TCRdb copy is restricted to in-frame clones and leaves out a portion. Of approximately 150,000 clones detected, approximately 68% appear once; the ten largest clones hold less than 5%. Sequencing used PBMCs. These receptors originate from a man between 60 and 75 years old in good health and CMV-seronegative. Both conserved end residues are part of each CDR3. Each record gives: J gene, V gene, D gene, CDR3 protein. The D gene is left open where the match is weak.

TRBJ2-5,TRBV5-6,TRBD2,CASSLYPGGKETQYF
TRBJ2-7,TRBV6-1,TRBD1,CSSPPGQGIYAQYF
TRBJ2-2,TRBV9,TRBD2,CASSVEGGREETGELFF
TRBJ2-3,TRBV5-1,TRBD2,CASSLPTSDLTDTQYF
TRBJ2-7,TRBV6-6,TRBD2,CASRDGLAAYEQYF
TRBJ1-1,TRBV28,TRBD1,CASSLGQGAFF
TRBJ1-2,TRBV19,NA,CASSIRALAYGYTF
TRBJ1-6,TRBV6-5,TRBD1,CASSEGQGSSPLHF
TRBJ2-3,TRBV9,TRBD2,CASSVESSGVTDTQYF
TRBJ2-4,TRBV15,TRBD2,CATSDTGLAGVAKNIQYF
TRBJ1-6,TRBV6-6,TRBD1,CASTTGSENSPLHF
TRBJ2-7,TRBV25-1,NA,CASSEYGGTYEQYF
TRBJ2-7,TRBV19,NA,CASSTGSGLEYEQYF
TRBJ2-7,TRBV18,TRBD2,CASSPGLAAGEQYF
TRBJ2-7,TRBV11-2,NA,CASSAQGIGYEQYF
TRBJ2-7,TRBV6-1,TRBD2,CASSEAREGPYEQYF